The table lists the clone carrying this T cell receptor beta chain with a count of one. V lost 10 bases and J lost 1; bases outside the gene matches: 7. This CDR3 comprises 13 residues. The V gene's germline CDR1 is MGHDK and CDR2 SYGVNS. The entry originates in a study of blood T cell repertoires in COVID-19. Sequencing used immunoSEQ multiplex PCR; TCRdb keeps in-frame clones, though not all of them. The repertoire has 300,000 to 400,000 clones, over 75% of them found once; the top ten carry roughly 0.94%. This clonotype was obtained from a woman aged 25 to 39 who had recovered from COVID-19. The sample taken for sequencing was PBMCs or T cells enriched from blood (not recorded which). The V call is TRBV25-1, the J call TRBJ2-7, with 7 positions matching TRBD1. The CDR3 sequence is CATKNRGSYEQYF. DNA for the CDR3: TGTGCCACCAAAAACAGGGGTTCCTACGAGCAGTACTTC.